This entry lists 18 T cell receptor beta chains sequenced from one sample in a study of T cells in Graves' hyperthyroidism and ophthalmopathy. Authors of the study amplified TCR beta CDR3 regions from RNA transcripts. The HTBI primer set served for first-round RT-PCR of the TCR CDR3. Via MiXCR, TCRdb re-called the multiplex PCR reads, giving one row per CDR3 protein. The data hold about 350,000 distinct CDR3 sequences, with about 15% observed a single time. Sequenced input: blood. These receptors were obtained from a woman aged 25-40 years with Graves' hyperthyroidism.

In its sample, this clonotype was seen many times. The chain has TRBV5-5 and TRBJ2-5, with 7 nucleotides matching TRBD2. Germline-derived CDR1 and CDR2 are SGHKS and YYEKEE (reference sequence). After removal of 4 bases from V and 5 bases from J, the junction contained 5 bases not matched to a gene. This CDR3 contains 13 residues. The CDR3 spells CASSQGTTETQYF. For the CDR3, the DNA is TGTGCCAGCAGCCAAGGGACTACCGAGACCCAGTACTTC.

This clonotype was seen ten or more times. This chain uses TRBV20-1 with TRBJ2-7, with 12 bases fitting TRBD2. The CDR3 contains 17 residues. V was pared by 3 bases and J by 4 bases, with 13 bases of the junction left unmatched. The germline V gene encodes CDR1 DFQATT and CDR2 SNEGSKA (reference sequence). The CDR3: CSASSLAGGRSNYEQYF. The CDR3 nucleotides read TGCAGTGCTAGTTCACTAGCGGGAGGTCGTTCTAATTACGAGCAGTACTTC.

V and J are TRBV10-3 and TRBJ2-5; a weak D match, TRBD1 (6 bases). Germline CDR1 reads ENHRY; CDR2 reads SYGVKD. The CDR3 consists of 14 residues. Deletions cut 8 bases from V and 3 bases from J, with 16 bases between. Here the CDR3 DNA reads TGTGCCATCTCGGAAAGCAGGGGAGAAGAGACCCAGTACTTC. The encoded protein is CAISESRGEETQYF.

V usage is TRBV30 and J usage is TRBJ2-5; D possibly corresponds to TRBD2 (6 bases). CDR3 length: 16 amino acids. V was shortened by 3 bases and J by 5 bases, with 22 bases between the two germline ends. The V gene's germline CDR1 is GTSNPN and CDR2 SVGIG (reference sequence). The CDR3 DNA follows: TGTGCCTGGAGCCGGGGACTGAACCCCCCCGGGGAGACCCAGTACTTC. It specifies CAWSRGLNPPGETQYF.

V usage is TRBV20-1 and J usage is TRBJ2-3; a weak D match, TRBD1 (5 bases). Looked up from germline, CDR1 is DFQATT and CDR2 is SNEGSKA (reference sequence). This CDR3 region has 14 residues. V dropped 3 bases and J dropped 1 base, with 11 bases sitting between them. The CDR3 DNA is TGCAGTGCTAGTCAGGGTAGGGGCACAGATACGCAGTATTTT. Its translation is CSASQGRGTDTQYF.

This chain connects TRBV12-3 or TRBV12-4 to TRBJ2-2; no definite D call. CDR3 length equals 13 residues. Trimming cost V 2 bases and J 6 bases, with 7 bases left between them. The CDR3 DNA sequence: TGTGCCAGCAGTTTATTAGGGTCCGGGGAGCTGTTTTTT. Its translation is CASSLLGSGELFF.

The V and J genes are TRBV7-9 and TRBJ2-2; D is unresolved. The germline V gene has CDR1 SEHNR and CDR2 FQNEAQ (reference sequence). This CDR3 comprises 15 residues. The V and J ends lost 0 bases and 2 bases respectively, with 7 bases between them. CDR3: CASSLALTNTGELFF. The CDR3 DNA sequence: TGTGCCAGCAGCTTAGCCCTCACTAACACCGGGGAGCTGTTTTTT. Combining the CDR3 with reference TRBV7-9 and TRBJ2-2 gives the whole variable domain DTGVSQNPRHKITKRGQNVTFRCDPISEHNRLYWYRQTLGQGPEFLTYFQNEAQLEKSRLLSDRFSAERPKGSFSTLEIQRTEQGDSAMYLCASSLALTNTGELFFGEGSRLTVL.

Comments on this clonotype: Germline is not matched at one junction end, which may reflect a read error. The V gene is TRBV28, the J gene TRBJ2-5; D is possibly TRBD1 or TRBD2 (7 bases each). The CDR3 is made up of 16 amino acids. CDR1 is MDHEN and CDR2 is SYDVKM in the germline V gene. This chain's CDR3 is CASGFRQGGYQETQYF. The CDR3 DNA reads as TGTGCCAGCGGTTTTAGACAGGGAGGGTACCAAGAGACCCAGTACTTC. Based on the CDR3 plus reference TRBV28 and TRBJ2-5, the full variable domain is DVKVTQSSRYLVKRTGEKVFLECVQDMDHENMFWYRQDPGLGLRLIYFSYDVKMKEKGDIPEGYSVSREKKERFSLILESASTNQTSMYLCASGFRQGGYQETQYFGPGTRLLVL.

The table lists this clonotype with many counts. The gene calls are TRBV3-1 and TRBJ1-5, with a tentative D call TRBD1 (6 bases). The CDR3 covers 15 residues. The germline gives CDR1 LGHDT, CDR2 YNNKEL (reference sequence). V gave up 4 bases and J gave up 1 base, with 11 bases separating them. The DNA of the CDR3 is TGTGCCAGCAGCCCCGGACAGCCAAGCAATCAGCCCCAGCATTTT. Residues: CASSPGQPSNQPQHF.

This clonotype was seen only a few times. This CDR3 is missing its conserved last phenylalanine or tryptophan, likely due to a read error. The rearrangement joins TRBV28 to TRBJ2-5; D may match TRBD1 or TRBD2 (5 bases each). Germline CDR1 and CDR2: MDHEN and SYDVKM. The CDR3 is 16 residues long. Trimming took off 3 bases at V and 4 bases at J, with 18 bases between the two ends. CDR3 protein: CASSFSVRVGGETQYL. CDR3 in DNA: TGTGCCAGCAGTTTTTCGGTCAGGGTAGGAGGAGAGACCCAGTACCTC.

This clonotype has just a few counts. The V and J genes are TRBV30 and TRBJ2-7, with 9 bases identical to TRBD2. Germline V gives CDR1 GTSNPN, CDR2 SVGIG (reference sequence). The V and J ends lost 8 bases and 7 bases, in that order; junction bases with no gene match: 12. The CDR3 spans 13 residues. The DNA of the CDR3 is TGTGCCACCGCGGGAGGGCTATTTCGGGAGCAGTACTTC. Its translation is CATAGGLFREQYF. Full variable domain (remainder filled in from reference TRBV30 and TRBJ2-7): SQTIHQWPATLVQPVGSPLSLECTVEGTSNPNLYWYRQAAGRGLQLLFYSVGIGQISSEVPQNLSASRPQDRQFILSSKKLLLSDSGFYLCATAGGLFREQYFGPGTRLTVT.

At least ten counts were recorded for this clonotype. The chain uses TRBV28 and TRBJ2-2, with 9 bases matching TRBD2. Germline trimming cut 5 bases from V and 7 bases from J; bases unmatched to any gene: 8. The germline V gene encodes CDR1 MDHEN and CDR2 SYDVKM. The CDR3 length is 15 residues. CDR3 residues: CASSLRGRASGELFF. The CDR3 DNA reads as TGTGCCAGCAGTCTTCGCGGGAGGGCCAGCGGGGAGCTGTTTTTT.

Worth noting for this clonotype: A much larger clone sits a single nucleotide away, making a read error possible. The rearrangement uses TRBV7-3 and TRBJ1-1; D not resolved. Deletions cut 4 bases from V and 0 bases from J, with 15 bases between. The CDR3 runs 16 residues. Germline V lookup: CDR1 SGHTA, CDR2 FQGTGA. For the CDR3, the DNA is TGTGCCAGCAGCTCGAGTCCCAAGAAAGTGAACACTGAAGCTTTCTTT. Translation gives CASSSSPKKVNTEAFF.

In its sample, this clonotype was seen many times. This sequence joins TRBV20-1 and TRBJ2-1; a weak D match, TRBD2 (6 bases). The CDR3 has 18 residues. Germline loops: CDR1 DFQATT, CDR2 SNEGSKA (reference sequence). V lost 4 bases and J 3 bases, leaving 25 bases between the germline ends. The CDR3 nucleotides are TGCAGTGCTACCAAGGTTCCACCGAATAGCGGAGACTACAATGAGCAGTTCTTC. Translated, it gives CSATKVPPNSGDYNEQFF.

Written as DNA, the CDR3 is TGTGCCAGCAGCCCCTTCGTGGACAGCTCTGGAAACACCATATATTTT. Residues: CASSPFVDSSGNTIYF. The V gene is TRBV7-6, the J gene TRBJ1-3, with D possibly matching TRBD1 (6 bases). The CDR3 spans 16 residues. The germline V gene has CDR1 SGHVS and CDR2 FNYEAQ. V was cut by 5 bases and J by 0 bases, with 14 bases left in between.

This clonotype was recorded many times. The chain links TRBV27 to TRBJ2-1; D not resolved. Trimming left V 8 bases short and J 2 bases short, with 10 bases between. Germline lookup yields CDR1 MNHEY and CDR2 SMNVEV (reference sequence). CDR3 length: 13 residues. The CDR3 sequence is CASRRQTYNEQFF. The DNA for the CDR3 is TGTGCCAGCCGCAGGCAAACCTACAATGAGCAGTTCTTC.

Turning to this clonotype: This may stem from a read error, because a much larger clone lies one nucleotide away. Likely a read error: the CDR3 ends without its conserved phenylalanine or tryptophan. The CDR3 spells CSAKREVSSYNEQFL. The CDR3 DNA is TGCAGTGCCAAGCGGGAAGTAAGCTCCTACAATGAGCAGTTCCTC. The rearrangement links TRBV20-1 to TRBJ2-1; 7 nucleotides align to TRBD2. This CDR3 has 15 residues. The junction had 8 bases not matched to a gene; V was cut back by 6 bases and J by 0 bases. Per germline, CDR1 DFQATT and CDR2 SNEGSKA (reference sequence).

This clonotype was counted between two and nine times. This chain uses TRBV25-1 with TRBJ2-5, with a weak D call TRBD1 (7 bases). This CDR3 has 13 residues. Trimming took 3 bases from V and 5 from J, leaving 10 bases between them. Germline values: CDR1 MGHDK, CDR2 SYGVNS. This CDR3 is CASSDRGRETQYF. Written as DNA, the CDR3 is TGTGCCAGCAGTGACAGGGGGAGGGAGACCCAGTACTTC.